These 25 T cell receptor beta chains came from one sample sequenced in a study of graft-versus-host responses after intestinal transplantation. CFSE-labeled responder cells (roughly 200,000) were plated with roughly 200,000 irradiated, violet-dye-labeled stimulator cells. Clones were sequenced by immunoSEQ multiplex PCR, and TCRdb holds only the in-frame ones, with some missing. The profile shows 17,000 or so clones, around two fifths of them singletons. The sequenced sample was alloreactive CD8+ T cells from a mixed lymphocyte reaction culture, obtained before intestinal transplant. Subset in this sample: CFSE-low proliferating T cells sorted from roughly 6-day pre-transplant mixed lymphocyte reaction (GvH or HvG direction). These receptors were collected from a human patient who received an intestinal transplant.

The chain employs TRBV6-5 and TRBJ2-3; maybe TRBD1 (5 bases). Germline assignment: CDR1 MNHEY and CDR2 SVGAGI. Trimming removed 2 bases at V and 2 bases at J, with 11 bases between. The CDR3 totals 15 residues. In DNA form, the CDR3 reads TGTGCCAGCAGTTACCTCAACAGGCCCACAGATACGCAGTATTTT. Its translation is CASSYLNRPTDTQYF.

The chain couples TRBV7-6 to TRBJ1-1, with D possibly matching TRBD1 (5 bases). Germline CDR1 and CDR2: SGHVS and FNYEAQ. Trimming removed 4 bases at V and 1 base at J, with 7 bases between. The CDR3 is 13 residues long. CDR3 sequence reads: CASSWDGNTEAFF. As DNA, the CDR3 is TGTGCCAGCAGCTGGGACGGGAACACTGAAGCTTTCTTT.

The chain couples TRBV4-2 to TRBJ1-5; D possibly corresponds to TRBD1 (6 bases). This CDR3 is built from 16 residues. Trimming stripped 0 bases from V and 7 bases from J, with 16 bases between. From germline, CDR1 is LGHNA and CDR2 YNFKEQ. This CDR3 reads CASSQDAGRGGQPQHF. As DNA, the CDR3 is TGTGCCAGCAGCCAAGATGCCGGCAGGGGAGGACAGCCCCAGCATTTT.

The genes are TRBV19 and TRBJ2-1; the D is unclear. This CDR3 has 17 residues. V lost 5 bases and J lost 3, with 20 bases in between. The germline CDR1 and CDR2 sequences are LNHDA and SQIVND (reference sequence). CDR3 sequence: CASSPLEFGAHYNEQFF. In DNA form, the CDR3 reads TGTGCCAGTAGTCCCCTGGAGTTTGGAGCCCACTACAATGAGCAGTTCTTC. The full variable domain, rest sourced from reference TRBV19 and TRBJ2-1, is DGGITQSPKYLFRKEGQNVTLSCEQNLNHDAMYWYRQDPGQGLRLIYYSQIVNDFQKGDIAEGYSVSREKKESFPLTVTSAQKNPTAFYLCASSPLEFGAHYNEQFFGPGTRLTVL.

The chain is built from TRBV25-1 and TRBJ2-2; TRBD2 aligns across 7 bases. V was pared by 6 bases and J by 4 bases, with 5 bases of the junction left unmatched. From germline, CDR1 is MGHDK and CDR2 SYGVNS. The CDR3 extends over 14 amino acids. The CDR3 loop is CASSAGGGTGELFF. The CDR3 DNA is TGTGCCAGCAGCGCTGGGGGGGGCACCGGGGAGCTGTTTTTT.

This rearrangement joins TRBV7-3 to TRBJ2-1; D call uncertain. Looked up from germline, CDR1 is SGHTA and CDR2 is FQGTGA. Deletions cut 1 base from V and 11 bases from J, with 12 bases between. CDR3 length: 13 amino acids. CDR3 DNA sequence: TGTGCCAGCAGCTTAAAGCAGGTCCCCAAGCAGTTCTTC. It is translated as CASSLKQVPKQFF.

This rearrangement joins TRBV4-1 to TRBJ2-1; D is possibly TRBD2 (6 bases). Trimming took 2 bases from V and 6 from J, leaving 14 bases between them. CDR1 MGHRA and CDR2 YSYEKL come from the germline V gene. The CDR3 covers 15 residues. The CDR3 DNA reads as TGCGCCAGCAGCCAAATCCAGCGGGCTTCCAATGAGCAGTTCTTC. Encoded protein: CASSQIQRASNEQFF.

This clone occurred a few times. The J gene is TRBJ1-1, the V gene TRBV5-1, with a tentative D call TRBD1 (6 bases). The germline CDR1 and CDR2 sequences are SGHRS and YFSETQ. The V end lost 4 bases, the J end lost 2 bases, and 12 bases lay between the germline ends. The CDR3 sequence is 14 residues long. DNA of the CDR3: TGCGCCAGCAGCCCTTGGACAGAAAACACTGAAGCTTTCTTT. Its protein is CASSPWTENTEAFF.

This clone was detected only a few times. The chain recombines TRBV6-6 with TRBJ2-7, with 7 bases fitting TRBD1. With 4 bases clipped from V and 3 bases from J, the junction kept 3 bases outside the gene matches. Looked up from germline, CDR1 is MNHNY and CDR2 is SVGAGI (reference sequence). The length of the CDR3 is 13 residues. CDR3 in DNA: TGTGCCAGCAGTTCCGGGACAGACTACGAGCAGTACTTC. It specifies CASSSGTDYEQYF.

The rearrangement uses TRBV4-1 and TRBJ2-7; D is possibly TRBD2 (5 bases). CDR1 and CDR2 from the germline V gene are MGHRA and YSYEKL. Trimming removed 3 bases at V and 6 bases at J, with 18 bases between. This CDR3 is 15 amino acids long. The chain's CDR3 is CASSQEWGASGEQYF. The CDR3 nucleotides read TGCGCCAGCAGCCAGGAGTGGGGAGCAAGCGGCGAGCAGTACTTC.

The genes are TRBV9 and TRBJ1-2; D may be TRBD1 (6 bases). V lost 2 bases, J lost 5 bases, and 7 bases lay in between. The CDR3 runs to 12 residues. Germline CDR1 is SGDLS and CDR2 is YYNGEE. In DNA, the CDR3 is TGTGCCAGCAGCGTCGGACAGTATGGCTACACCTTC. It codes for CASSVGQYGYTF.

The rearrangement uses TRBV27 and TRBJ2-7; D may be TRBD2 (5 bases). This CDR3 is built from 13 residues. Trimming took off 5 bases at V and 7 bases at J, with 15 bases between the two ends. Germline CDR1 MNHEY, CDR2 SMNVEV (reference sequence). This CDR3 is CASSSTSSGEQYF. DNA for the CDR3: TGTGCCAGCAGTAGCACTAGTTCGGGAGAGCAGTACTTC.

The chain carries TRBV2 and TRBJ2-1; TRBD2 matches at 8 bases. Germline CDR1 and CDR2: SNHLY and FYNNEI. CDR3 length: 15 amino acids. The J segment lost 10 bases and the V segment lost 2 bases, leaving 10 bases of the junction unmatched. The DNA of the CDR3 is TGTGCCAGCAGTGAATATCGGACTAGCCCCACCGAGCAGTTCTTC. Translated, it gives CASSEYRTSPTEQFF.

The rearrangement uses TRBV27 and TRBJ1-5; D gene unclear. V lost 5 bases and J lost 5, with 22 bases in between. The CDR3 is 17 residues long. Germline loops: CDR1 MNHEY, CDR2 SMNVEV (reference sequence). The CDR3 loop reads CASSPSRGGRWHQPQHF. The CDR3 DNA reads TGTGCCAGCAGTCCGAGTCGGGGAGGGCGATGGCATCAGCCCCAGCATTTT.

The chain couples TRBV5-1 to TRBJ2-7, with 9 positions matching TRBD1. Germline loops: CDR1 SGHRS, CDR2 YFSETQ. The J segment lost 3 bases and the V segment lost 2 bases, leaving 3 bases of the junction unmatched. The CDR3 covers 14 residues. The CDR3 DNA reads as TGCGCCAGCAGCTTAGGGACAGGGTACTACGAGCAGTACTTC. It is translated as CASSLGTGYYEQYF.

This clone was seen a handful of times. The gene calls are TRBV4-3 and TRBJ2-7, with 11 bases identical to TRBD1. The CDR3 length is 15 residues. Trimming took 7 bases from V and 3 from J; bases not matched to a gene: 8. Germline V gene lookup returns CDR1 LGHNA and CDR2 YSLEER. The CDR3 nucleotides are TGCGCCAGCACCCATACAGGGACAGGGGGCTACGAGCAGTACTTC. Its protein product is CASTHTGTGGYEQYF.

This clone occurred a few times. The chain links TRBV28 to TRBJ2-7; D unclear. V was pared by 0 bases and J by 2 bases, with 11 bases between. The CDR3 loop spans 15 amino acids. Per the germline V gene, CDR1 is MDHEN and CDR2 is SYDVKM. CDR3 sequence reads: CASSLWSELPYEQYF. The CDR3 DNA sequence: TGTGCCAGCAGTTTATGGTCAGAGTTGCCCTACGAGCAGTACTTC.

Here the CDR3 reads CASSVGVALYTDTQYF. The CDR3 DNA follows: TGTGCCAGCAGCGTAGGGGTAGCTCTCTACACAGATACGCAGTATTTT. The J gene is TRBJ2-3, the V gene TRBV9; the D is unclear. This CDR3 region has 16 residues. The germline V gene encodes CDR1 SGDLS and CDR2 YYNGEE. Trimming left V 0 bases short and J 2 bases short, with 13 bases between.

The chain couples TRBV9 to TRBJ2-2; D is possibly TRBD2 (6 bases). In germline, CDR1 is SGDLS, CDR2 YYNGEE. The CDR3 contains 16 residues. The germline V and J ends were trimmed by 0 bases and 4 bases, with 13 bases remaining between them. CDR3 loop: CASSVVGSGTTGELFF. CDR3 nucleotides: TGTGCCAGCAGCGTAGTCGGGAGTGGAACCACCGGGGAGCTGTTTTTT. The entire variable domain, with the rest obtained from reference TRBV9 and TRBJ2-2, is as follows: DSGVTQTPKHLITATGQRVTLRCSPRSGDLSVYWYQQSLDQGLQFLIQYYNGEERAKGNILERFSAQQFPDLHSELNLSSLELGDSALYFCASSVVGSGTTGELFFGEGSRLTVL.

This clone was counted a few times. The CDR3 nucleotides are TGTGCCAGCAGTGAAGTTGATCCAGGCTTGGGGGCCCAGTACTTC. Its translation is CASSEVDPGLGAQYF. This rearrangement joins TRBV2 to TRBJ2-5; D could derive from TRBD1 or TRBD2 (5 bases each). Trimming stripped 1 base from V and 9 bases from J, with 18 bases between. From germline, CDR1 is SNHLY and CDR2 FYNNEI. The CDR3 is made up of 15 amino acids.

The J gene is TRBJ2-1, the V gene TRBV9, with no clear D. Looked up from germline, CDR1 is SGDLS and CDR2 is YYNGEE. V was trimmed by 2 bases and J by 6 bases, leaving 15 bases between them. CDR3 size: 15 residues. The CDR3 DNA reads TGTGCCAGCAGCGTGGGCGGCCTCCCTCTCAATGAGCAGTTCTTC. Protein sequence: CASSVGGLPLNEQFF.

This rearrangement joins TRBV6-5 to TRBJ2-2, with 9 bases fitting TRBD2. J lost 4 bases, V lost 0 bases, and 3 bases had no gene match. Germline assignment: CDR1 MNHEY and CDR2 SVGAGI. There are 16 residues in the CDR3. The CDR3 bases are TGTGCCAGCAGTTACTCAACTAGCGGGTTCACCGGGGAGCTGTTTTTT. Protein product: CASSYSTSGFTGELFF.

The V and J genes are TRBV19 and TRBJ1-2, with D possibly TRBD1 on 5 matching bases. Per germline, CDR1 LNHDA and CDR2 SQIVND (reference sequence). CDR3 size: 14 residues. Trimming removed 3 bases from V and 12 bases from J, with 20 bases in between. The CDR3: CASSISRALPIDTF. The CDR3 nucleotides read TGTGCCAGTAGTATTTCCAGGGCCCTTCCTATCGACACCTTC.

This clone appeared a few times. This chain joins TRBV2 and TRBJ2-7; D call uncertain. Germline CDR1 and CDR2: SNHLY and FYNNEI. V lost 3 bases and J lost 5, with 5 bases in between. There are 11 residues in the CDR3. The CDR3 protein is CASSEYNEQYF. The CDR3 DNA reads as TGTGCCAGCAGTGAGTACAACGAGCAGTACTTC.

V gene TRBV4-3 combines with J gene TRBJ2-3; D is possibly TRBD2 (6 bases). The CDR3 has 15 amino acids. Germline V CDR1 and CDR2: LGHNA, YSLEER. Trimming left V 0 bases short and J 6 bases short, with 13 bases between. The CDR3 nucleotides are TGCGCCAGCAGCCAAGAGGGGGGAGCCGTGGATACGCAGTATTTT. This translates into CASSQEGGAVDTQYF.